Presented here are 4 T cell receptor beta chains from one specimen sequenced in a study of neurological immune-mediated disorders (dated 2019 in TCRdb). This sample's time point label indicates: longitudinal time-point 2. The method behind the library was 5' RACE. Sequenced on an Illumina HiSeq 2500. TCRdb passed the public sequencing reads through fastp at Q25 and MiXCR, retaining productive beta sequences. Records with the same CDR3 protein are collapsed into one entry carrying the most frequent genes and DNA. The sample table lists 84,000 or so distinct CDR3 sequences, roughly 13% of them with a count of one. The ten largest clonotypes hold about 5% of the sample. Sequenced sample: PBMCs. These receptors were collected from a female donor with HTLV-1-associated myelopathy (HAM/TSP).

The chain combines TRBV18 with TRBJ2-5; 9 bases map to TRBD1. V gave up 3 bases and J gave up 2 bases; unmatched junction bases: 1. This CDR3 has 14 amino acids. CDR1 and CDR2 (germline): KGHSH, LQKENI. The DNA of the CDR3 is TGTGCCAGCTCACCCGGGACAGGGCAAGAGACCCAGTACTTC. It yields the protein CASSPGTGQETQYF.

This clonotype showed up many times. V is TRBV5-1 and J is TRBJ2-5; perhaps TRBD1 as D (5 bases). Germline V gives CDR1 SGHRS, CDR2 YFSETQ. CDR3 length: 12 residues. The ends were cut back, 4 bases at V and 5 bases at J, with 9 bases in the middle. As DNA, the CDR3 is TGCGCCAGCAGCACGCAGGGTGAGACCCAGTACTTC. Its translation is CASSTQGETQYF.

This clonotype was recorded many times. The chain is built from TRBV4-2 and TRBJ2-2, with a weak D call TRBD2 (5 bases). The V end was cut by 1 base, the J end by 6 bases, with 12 bases between. The CDR3 consists of 15 residues. CDR1 is LGHNA and CDR2 is YNFKEQ in the germline V gene. The CDR3, as DNA: TGTGCCAGCAGCCAAGCTCTGAGGACTGCCGGGGAGCTGTTTTTT. Amino acids: CASSQALRTAGELFF.

In this sample, this clonotype turned up many times. J is TRBJ2-5 and V is TRBV7-2; 12 nucleotides align to TRBD2. CDR1 and CDR2 from the germline V gene are SGHTA and FQGNSA. After removal of 0 bases from V and 5 bases from J, the junction contained 22 bases not matched to a gene. This CDR3 region has 22 residues. CDR3 in amino acids: CASSLARLSSGGAKVGRETQYF. The CDR3 region has the DNA TGTGCCAGCAGCTTAGCCCGATTATCTAGCGGGGGGGCTAAGGTCGGTCGGGAGACCCAGTACTTC.